This section outlines one T cell receptor beta chain sequence together with its context. Its antigen has not been determined. Base quality data are lacking; no much larger clone is found one base away. The sample belongs to a study of blood T cell repertoires in COVID-19 (dated by TCRdb to 2018 to 2021). Study-wide context: Samples from collaborators originated in the United States, Italy and Spain and spanned both the acute and convalescent phases of COVID-19. The material from the prospective study consisted of cDNA or gDNA derived from T cells, B-cell-depleted T cells, or PBMCs. Deeply sampled blood TCRbeta repertoires from subjects exposed to, actively infected with, or recovered from COVID-19 were included in the dataset. The repertoires were made available in a free public database intended to serve as a resource for research on the immune response to SARS-CoV-2. The samples were drawn from two sources: the first 160 participants of the ongoing ImmuneRACE study, and fewer than 1,500 subjects contributed by 6 global collaborators. Nearly every sample came with metadata listing a de-identified subject ID, COVID-19 status, age in years and sex. HLA class I and class II types, where available, came from metadata supplied by the sample provider rather than from assay-based typing. Points the paper makes about the study in general: How much clinical and demographic metadata was included differed by source and by participant, and the metadata was provided uncurated.

From the cysteine through the phenylalanine, the CDR3 covers 15 amino acids. Only the CDR3 DNA stays, 45 bases, in frame from base 1. Trimming accounts for 3 bases at V and 5 bases at J, while the number of junction bases matched to no gene is 7. The germline V gene gives CDR1 as MDHEN and CDR2 as SYDVKM. The collaborating institutions used their own protocols to collect whole blood in K2EDTA tubes. For TCRbeta analysis, collaborator samples were shipped as frozen whole blood, as isolated PBMCs, or as DNA extracted from either sample type. TCRbeta CDR3 regions were amplified from genomic DNA using the immunoSEQ Assay, a bias-controlled multiplex PCR. Concerning the study's data processing: The number of nucleated cells in each sample was estimated by amplification of reference gene primers within the assay. To quantify the absolute abundance of each unique TCRbeta CDR3 rearrangement, sequence reads were collapsed and filtered. For each sample, productive Simpson clonality was calculated as the square root of Simpson's diversity index across productive rearrangements. The table comes from immuneACCESS by way of TCRdb, which keeps in-frame sequences with V and J called. Part of the clones is missing from these tables; in studies checked, under half for an unresolved V gene and the rest for unknown reasons. The DNA was the basis for D and trimming; V, J and clone size are from that table. The sample profile shows 150,000 or so clones; about 82% of them were found once. The ten largest clones represent about 3.1% of the sample.

Sequences were obtained from peripheral blood. The V and J segments used are TRBV28 and TRBJ1-1; 9 middle bases align to TRBD1. The TCR originated in a woman aged 40 to 50 with active or convalescent COVID-19. The CDR3 loop reads CASSFPTGGGTEAFF. The nucleotide sequence reads TGTGCCAGCAGTTTTCCCACAGGGGGCGGAACTGAAGCTTTCTTT.